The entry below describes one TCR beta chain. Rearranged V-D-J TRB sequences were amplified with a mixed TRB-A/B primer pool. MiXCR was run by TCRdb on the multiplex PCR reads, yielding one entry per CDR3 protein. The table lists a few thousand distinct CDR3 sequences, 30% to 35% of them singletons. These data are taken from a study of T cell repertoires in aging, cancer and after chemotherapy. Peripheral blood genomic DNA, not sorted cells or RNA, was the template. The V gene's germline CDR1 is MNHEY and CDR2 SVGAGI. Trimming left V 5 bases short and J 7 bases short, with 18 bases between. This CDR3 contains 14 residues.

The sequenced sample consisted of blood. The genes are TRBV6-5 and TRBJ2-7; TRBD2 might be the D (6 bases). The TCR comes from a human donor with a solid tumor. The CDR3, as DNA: TGTGCCAGCAGTAACACCCAGCGGGCAGCGGAGCAGTACTTC. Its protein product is CASSNTQRAAEQYF.